This T cell receptor (beta chain) was profiled in a study of shared clonotypes between healthy human individuals. Source study methods: ImmunoSEQ gave junction-only sequences without quality scores, so filtering differed. Measured with immunoSEQ multiplex PCR; TCRdb has only the in-frame clones, and not every one. V, J and clone size are taken as reported in that table, and D and trimming were inferred from the DNA itself. The sample shows a few hundred thousand clones, around 77% of them seen only once. This clone has a single count. Its antigen is still unknown. A much larger clone sits a single nucleotide away, making a read error possible. This sample also contains other DNA sequences that code for the same CDR3. Study results and limitations: It was the few donors that limited the genetic and exposure-history diversity represented.

Germline V lookup: CDR1 MNHNS, CDR2 SASEGT. This CDR3 comprises 14 residues. V gene TRBV6-1 combines with J gene TRBJ2-2; perhaps TRBD2 as D (5 bases). Sequenced sample: PBMCs. The receptor was derived from a woman aged 40 to 50 in good health. Some clones in this sample may be carry-over from other donors' samples. The CDR3 nucleotides read TGTGCCAGCAGTACGGGCCGAAACACCGGGGAACTGTTTTTT. Its translation is CASSTGRNTGELFF.